Below, 29 T cell receptor beta chains from the same sample are listed, as sequenced in a study of cytomegalovirus exposure and HLA in healthy donors. Use of 60 Vbeta and 13 Jbeta primers characterized the PCR. The repertoire was sequenced with immunoSEQ multiplex PCR; TCRdb's copy has only in-frame clones and lacks some. The sample includes about 100,000 clones, about four fifths of them seen just once. Sequenced material: PBMCs. These receptors all stem from a man aged 30 to 45 in good health and CMV-seronegative.

V usage is TRBV7-2 and J usage is TRBJ2-3, with 12 bases lining up with TRBD1. V shed 8 bases, J shed 2 bases, and the junction held 2 bases outside the gene matches. The germline gives CDR1 SGHTA, CDR2 FQGNSA. The CDR3 contains 14 residues. The CDR3 spells CASGDRGHTDTQYF. CDR3 nucleotide sequence: TGTGCCAGCGGGGACAGGGGGCACACAGATACGCAGTATTTT.

The gene calls are TRBV2 and TRBJ2-7; 8 nucleotides match TRBD2. The germline V gene encodes CDR1 SNHLY and CDR2 FYNNEI. The trim removed 2 bases at V and 2 bases at J, leaving 2 bases unmatched. The CDR3 contains 14 residues. The CDR3 sequence is CASSEQAGAYEQYF. DNA of the CDR3: TGTGCCAGCAGTGAACAAGCGGGAGCCTACGAGCAGTACTTC. The whole variable domain, remainder taken from reference TRBV2 and TRBJ2-7, is EPEVTQTPSHQVTQMGQEVILRCVPISNHLYFYWYRQILGQKVEFLVSFYNNEISEKSEIFDDQFSVERPDGSNFTLKIRSTKLEDSAMYFCASSEQAGAYEQYFGPGTRLTVT.

The gene calls are TRBV7-2 and TRBJ2-7; 7 positions match TRBD1. The CDR3 extends over 15 amino acids. The J segment lost 0 bases and the V segment lost 5 bases, leaving 7 bases of the junction unmatched. In germline, CDR1 is SGHTA, CDR2 FQGNSA. CDR3 sequence (DNA): TGTGCCAGCAGCCAGGGGACAGCCAGCTCCTACGAGCAGTACTTC. This sequence encodes CASSQGTASSYEQYF.

This clone was seen more than once but under ten times. Written as DNA, the CDR3 is TGTGCCAGCAGTGACTGGGGGACTTCTTCCTACAATGAGCAGTTCTTC. As protein: CASSDWGTSSYNEQFF. The genes are TRBV6-4 and TRBJ2-1; D might be TRBD2 (6 bases). The V gene's germline CDR1 is MRHNA and CDR2 SNTAGT. This CDR3 contains 16 residues. V was pared by 1 base and J by 1 base, with 11 bases between.

The chain combines TRBV5-6 with TRBJ1-5; possibly TRBD1 for D (6 bases). The ends were cut back, 0 bases at V and 7 bases at J, with 17 bases in the middle. Germline V gene data show CDR1 as SGHDT and CDR2 as YYEEEE. CDR3 size: 16 residues. The CDR3 region has the DNA TGTGCCAGCAGCTTGGCGGGGGGCAAGCTCGGACAGCCCCAGCATTTT. It translates to CASSLAGGKLGQPQHF.

The CDR3 spells CASSELGAGTEAFF. The DNA for the CDR3 is TGTGCCAGCAGTGAATTGGGGGCCGGCACTGAAGCTTTCTTT. The gene calls are TRBV25-1 and TRBJ1-1; possible D gene TRBD1, 6 bases. CDR1 and CDR2 (germline): MGHDK, SYGVNS. Trimming shortened V by 1 base and J by 4 bases, and 10 bases separated the two germline ends. The CDR3 runs 14 residues.

The rearrangement uses TRBV9 and TRBJ1-2, with TRBD1 as a possible D gene (6 bases). Trimming pared 3 bases from V and 5 bases from J, leaving 14 bases between. From germline, CDR1 is SGDLS and CDR2 YYNGEE. This CDR3 spans 14 amino acids. As DNA, the CDR3 is TGTGCCAGCAGCGCGACAGGACCGCGTTATGGCTACACCTTC. Protein sequence: CASSATGPRYGYTF.

This clone occurred once. V and J are TRBV30 and TRBJ1-1; a weak D match, TRBD1 (5 bases). The ends were cut back, 3 bases at V and 4 bases at J, with 18 bases in the middle. This CDR3 is 15 amino acids long. The germline V gene has CDR1 GTSNPN and CDR2 SVGIG (reference sequence). The CDR3 loop reads CAWSLRRGGGTEAFF. CDR3 in DNA: TGTGCCTGGAGCCTTCGAAGGGGAGGCGGCACTGAAGCTTTCTTT. The full variable domain, its missing parts supplied by reference TRBV30 and TRBJ1-1, is SQTIHQWPATLVQPVGSPLSLECTVEGTSNPNLYWYRQAAGRGLQLLFYSVGIGQISSEVPQNLSASRPQDRQFILSSKKLLLSDSGFYLCAWSLRRGGGTEAFFGQGTRLTVV.

V usage is TRBV7-3 and J usage is TRBJ2-7, with D possibly TRBD1 on 7 matching bases. V lost 3 bases to trimming and J lost 3 bases, with 12 bases between them. The CDR3 extends over 14 amino acids. Germline CDR1 SGHTA, CDR2 FQGTGA. Here the CDR3 reads CASSLGGQFYEQYF. The CDR3 nucleotides are TGTGCCAGCAGCTTGGGGGGACAGTTCTACGAGCAGTACTTC.

The chain recombines TRBV14 with TRBJ1-2; TRBD1 aligns across 8 bases. In germline, CDR1 is SGHDN, CDR2 FVKESK. V lost 3 bases and J lost 7; bases outside the gene matches: 13. The CDR3 totals 16 residues. This CDR3 is CASSHLLGQGAGGYTF. The CDR3 bases are TGTGCCAGCAGCCACCTCTTGGGGCAGGGGGCTGGTGGCTACACCTTC. Together with reference TRBV14 and TRBJ1-2, the CDR3 gives the full variable domain: EAGVTQFPSHSVIEKGQTVTLRCDPISGHDNLYWYRRVMGKEIKFLLHFVKESKQDESGMPNNRFLAERTGGTYSTLKVQPAELEDSGVYFCASSHLLGQGAGGYTFGSGTRLTVV.

V usage is TRBV5-5 and J usage is TRBJ1-5; 7 positions match TRBD1. With 2 bases clipped from V and 6 bases from J, the junction kept 8 bases outside the gene matches. Germline loops: CDR1 SGHKS, CDR2 YYEKEE (reference sequence). The CDR3 is 15 residues long. This CDR3 reads CASSFRTGQLQPQHF. CDR3 in DNA: TGTGCCAGCAGCTTTAGGACAGGACAGCTTCAGCCCCAGCATTTT.

V and J are TRBV11-2 and TRBJ2-5, with D maybe TRBD1 (6 bases). Trimming removed 5 bases from V and 2 bases from J, with 9 bases in between. Germline lookup yields CDR1 SGHAT and CDR2 FQNNGV. The CDR3 length is 13 residues. The CDR3 here is CASSQDSQETQYF. The CDR3 DNA reads TGTGCCAGCAGCCAGGACAGTCAAGAGACCCAGTACTTC.

The chain has TRBV19 and TRBJ1-1; D unclear. This CDR3 contains 18 residues. CDR1 LNHDA and CDR2 SQIVND come from the germline V gene (reference sequence). The germline V and J ends were trimmed by 3 bases and 0 bases, with 20 bases remaining between them. CDR3 in DNA: TGTGCCAGTAGTATCTCCCAGGTTCGAAGCCTAATGAACACTGAAGCTTTCTTT. It is translated as CASSISQVRSLMNTEAFF.

This clone showed up just once. The chain has TRBV5-6 and TRBJ2-7, with 11 bases matching TRBD2. Germline CDR1 reads SGHDT; CDR2 reads YYEEEE. V gave up 4 bases and J gave up 3 bases; unmatched junction bases: 6. The CDR3 contains 15 residues. The CDR3 nucleotides read TGTGCCAGCAGCGTCACTAGCGGGGGCCACTACGAGCAGTACTTC. As protein: CASSVTSGGHYEQYF.

The chain recombines TRBV19 with TRBJ2-1; 9 nucleotides agree with TRBD2. Germline V gene sequence: CDR1 LNHDA, CDR2 SQIVND (reference sequence). This CDR3 has 17 residues. Unmatched junction bases numbered 7, after V lost 3 bases and J lost 1 base. The CDR3 loop reads CASSMWHAGGSYNEQFF. The CDR3 DNA follows: TGTGCCAGTAGTATGTGGCATGCGGGAGGGTCCTACAATGAGCAGTTCTTC.

The rearrangement links TRBV10-3 to TRBJ1-4, with unresolved D. The CDR3 is 14 amino acids. Trimming shortened V by 3 bases and J by 8 bases, and 13 bases separated the two germline ends. Germline V gives CDR1 ENHRY, CDR2 SYGVKD. The CDR3 region is CAISDMSNSEKLFF. The CDR3 bases are TGTGCCATCAGTGATATGTCCAACTCAGAAAAACTGTTTTTT.

The chain couples TRBV19 to TRBJ2-7; 13 bases fit TRBD2. Losses at the gene ends were 8 bases for V and 1 base for J; bases not matched to a gene: 2. There are 14 residues in the CDR3. Germline loops: CDR1 LNHDA, CDR2 SQIVND (reference sequence). The CDR3 DNA follows: TGTGCCAGTTCGGGACTAGCGGGGTCCTACGAGCAGTACTTC. Amino acid sequence: CASSGLAGSYEQYF.

The chain carries TRBV7-9 and TRBJ2-2; 8 positions match TRBD1. The germline gives CDR1 SEHNR, CDR2 FQNEAQ (reference sequence). The CDR3 runs to 16 residues. The V segment lost 0 bases and the J segment 2 bases; nucleotides outside the gene matches: 2. The CDR3 loop reads CASSLAGQENTGELFF. In DNA, the CDR3 is TGTGCCAGCAGCTTAGCGGGACAGGAAAACACCGGGGAGCTGTTTTTT.

This sequence joins TRBV25-1 and TRBJ2-1; 9 bases line up with TRBD1. Germline assignment: CDR1 MGHDK and CDR2 SYGVNS. The ends lost 5 bases at V and 7 bases at J; junction bases unmatched: 9. The length of the CDR3 is 15 residues. In DNA form, the CDR3 reads TGTGCCAGCAGTCAGACCGGGACAGGGTGGAATGAGCAGTTCTTC. Its protein is CASSQTGTGWNEQFF.

The J gene is TRBJ2-5, the V gene TRBV7-2; 10 bases agree with TRBD2. Germline-derived CDR1 and CDR2 are SGHTA and FQGNSA. After removal of 2 bases from V and 0 bases from J, the junction contained 3 bases not matched to a gene. This CDR3 region has 16 residues. Here the CDR3 reads CASSLTSGEYQETQYF. The CDR3 region has the DNA TGTGCCAGCAGCTTAACTAGCGGGGAGTACCAAGAGACCCAGTACTTC. Drawing the rest from reference TRBV7-2 and TRBJ2-5, the complete variable domain is GAGVSQSPSNKVTEKGKDVELRCDPISGHTALYWYRQSLGQGLEFLIYFQGNSAPDKSGLPSDRFSAERTGGSVSTLTIQRTQQEDSAVYLCASSLTSGEYQETQYFGPGTRLLVL.

The J gene is TRBJ1-1, the V gene TRBV7-6; D possibly corresponds to TRBD1 (6 bases). CDR3 length: 15 amino acids. V lost 5 bases and J lost 0, with 13 bases in between. CDR1 SGHVS and CDR2 FNYEAQ come from the germline V gene. The CDR3 loop is CASSPQGLMNTEAFF. For the CDR3, the DNA is TGTGCCAGCAGCCCCCAGGGGCTCATGAACACTGAAGCTTTCTTT.

The genes are TRBV29-1 and TRBJ1-2; 7 nucleotides agree with TRBD1. V trimming: 4 bases; J trimming: 8 bases; junction bases outside the gene matches: 7. Germline assignment: CDR1 SQVTM and CDR2 ANQGSEA. The CDR3 runs to 12 residues. CDR3 coding DNA: TGCAGCGTTGTGCAGGGGGGCTCGGGCTACACCTTC. Encoded protein: CSVVQGGSGYTF.

This chain joins TRBV14 and TRBJ2-5, with TRBD1 identical over 8 bases. J was trimmed by 4 bases and V by 0 bases; bases with no gene match: 7. The CDR3 covers 16 residues. Germline V gives CDR1 SGHDN, CDR2 FVKESK. CDR3 nucleotides: TGTGCCAGCAGCCAAGATTGGACAGGGAATGGAGAGACCCAGTACTTC. Its protein product is CASSQDWTGNGETQYF.

This chain connects TRBV4-2 to TRBJ1-6; tentatively, D is TRBD1 (5 bases). V dropped 5 bases and J dropped 8 bases, with 13 bases sitting between them. In germline, CDR1 is LGHNA, CDR2 YNFKEQ. There are 14 residues in the CDR3. CDR3 coding DNA: TGTGCCAGCAGCTCTGGGGGGTACGATTCACCCCTCCACTTT. Translation gives CASSSGGYDSPLHF.

The V call is TRBV1, the J call TRBJ2-7; the D call TRBD1 from the table was never checked on the DNA. TRBV1 counts as a pseudogene. This CDR3 contains 14 residues. CDR3 sequence: CTSSLRDRGHEQYF. CDR3 bases: TGCACCAGCAGCCTAAGGGACAGGGGCCACGAGCAGTACTTC.

The chain is built from TRBV28 and TRBJ1-2; D is possibly TRBD1 (6 bases). In germline, CDR1 is MDHEN, CDR2 SYDVKM. Trimming took off 5 bases at V and 1 base at J, with 29 bases between the two ends. This CDR3 spans 20 amino acids. The CDR3 sequence is CASSPSKPIYRAKVNYGYTF. As DNA, the CDR3 is TGTGCCAGCAGTCCCTCTAAACCAATCTACAGGGCGAAAGTTAACTATGGCTACACCTTC.

The chain combines TRBV27 with TRBJ2-5; 7 bases match TRBD1. Germline V gives CDR1 MNHEY, CDR2 SMNVEV (reference sequence). This CDR3 comprises 14 residues. The J segment lost 5 bases and the V segment lost 2 bases, leaving 5 bases of the junction unmatched. CDR3: CASSLRLGGETQYF. For the CDR3, the DNA is TGTGCCAGCAGTTTACGCCTAGGGGGCGAGACCCAGTACTTC.

V usage is TRBV25-1 and J usage is TRBJ2-1; no definite D call. The V end was cut by 5 bases, the J end by 3 bases, with 14 bases between. The CDR3 consists of 15 residues. CDR1 and CDR2 (germline): MGHDK, SYGVNS. The DNA of the CDR3 is TGTGCCAGCAGTCTTGCTGGGCTTTTCTACAATGAGCAGTTCTTC. Translated, it gives CASSLAGLFYNEQFF.

In this sample, this clone turned up once. The chain carries TRBV29-1 and TRBJ1-2, with D possibly TRBD1 on 5 matching bases. The CDR3 totals 13 residues. V was clipped by 3 bases and J by 2 bases, with 10 bases between them. The germline CDR1 and CDR2 sequences are SQVTM and ANQGSEA. CDR3 region: CSVDDRGNYGYTF. In DNA form, the CDR3 reads TGCAGCGTTGACGACAGAGGAAACTATGGCTACACCTTC.